This TCR beta chain was recovered during a study of T cells in localized non-small cell lung cancer (TCRdb year 2020). Regarding the complete study: The study examined T cell repertoires in roughly 240 patients with early-stage NSCLC and compared tumors with uninvolved tumor-adjacent lungs. The cohort comprised 236 treatment-naïve NSCLC patients with resected, localized lung tumors. The mean age of the NSCLC patients was about 62 years, with 120 to 150 men and around 100 women.

This clone was seen a single time. Its antigen is still unknown. No base qualities exist here, and no much larger clone lies one base off it. Study-level results and caveats: Longer overall survival was associated with higher T cell density in blood, whereas shorter survival was associated with higher clonality in adjacent lung. The highest T cell clonality was observed in uninvolved tumor-adjacent lung, where clonality exceeded that of tumor, suggesting that antigenic responses were more focused in uninvolved tumor-adjacent lung. Of the top 100 tumor clones, a median of roughly 53 were detected in paired uninvolved adjacent lung; 28 were also among that lung's top 100. Because the study design was exploratory, TCR variables were selected using unadjusted p-values without false-discovery rate correction. Because multi-region tumor sequencing was not done, intratumor heterogeneity could not be ruled out.

The immunoSEQ Assay was used to sequence TCR beta CDR3 regions from DNA. Turning to the authors' computational methods: T cell density was computed as TCR beta template counts normalized to usable DNA estimated by amplifying housekeeping genes. Using the preseqR package, richness was estimated by extrapolating to 120,000 templates for tissue samples and 400,000 templates for PBMC samples. Clonality was taken to be one minus Pielou's evenness. Differential abundance testing on productive amino-acid clonotypes, with a minimum total count of 5 and an alpha of 0.1, was used to identify tissue-enriched TCRs. The Jaccard Index and the Morisita Overlap Index were used to measure repertoire overlap between compartments. GLIPH clustered TCR beta CDR3s with public tetramer-defined viral CDR3s; viral motifs required at least three viral sequences plus V-gene enrichment. Drawn from immuneACCESS, this table holds only the in-frame rearrangements with V and J called that TCRdb kept. Clones are partly lost; checked studies trace under half to an unresolved V gene and leave the rest unexplained. That table gives V, J and clone size, and the DNA gave D and trimming. The sample contains around 36,000 clones, 81% of them found a single time. The ten largest clones take up around 7.5% of the sample.

At diagnosis, peripheral blood, uninvolved tumor-adjacent lung and tumor were collected and stored as a combination of fresh-frozen and FFPE material. Blood samples were analyzed as peripheral blood mononuclear cells for TCR repertoire profiling. The CDR3 numbers 11 residues from cysteine through phenylalanine. Left in the record is the CDR3 DNA by itself, 33 bases read in frame from the first base. The CDR1 and CDR2 encoded by the germline V gene are SNHLY and FYNNEI. V loses 6 bases of germline sequence and J loses 9 bases, and the interval between the two ends is 9 bases. This clonotype was sampled from a male donor aged 60 or over with stage II lung adenocarcinoma. The receptor chain draws on TRBV2 and TRBJ2-1, with no reliable assignment of the D segment. Sequences were derived from peripheral blood mononuclear cells, sampled before any cancer treatment. This receptor carries the CDR3 CASRVTGEQFF. In nucleotides, the sequence is TGTGCCAGCAGGGTAACCGGTGAGCAGTTCTTC.